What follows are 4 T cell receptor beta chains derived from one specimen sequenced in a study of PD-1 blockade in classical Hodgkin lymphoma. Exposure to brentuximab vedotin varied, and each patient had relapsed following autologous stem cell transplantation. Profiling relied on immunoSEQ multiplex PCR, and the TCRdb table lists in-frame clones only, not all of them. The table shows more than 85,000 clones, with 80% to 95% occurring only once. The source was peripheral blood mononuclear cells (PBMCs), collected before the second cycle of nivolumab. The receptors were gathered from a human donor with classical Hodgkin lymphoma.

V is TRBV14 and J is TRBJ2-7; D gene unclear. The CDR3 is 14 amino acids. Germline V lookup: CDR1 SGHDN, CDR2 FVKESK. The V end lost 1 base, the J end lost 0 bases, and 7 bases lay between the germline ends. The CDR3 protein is CASSQGQNSYEQYF. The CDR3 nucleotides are TGTGCCAGCAGCCAAGGCCAGAACTCCTACGAGCAGTACTTC. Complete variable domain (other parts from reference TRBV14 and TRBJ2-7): EAGVTQFPSHSVIEKGQTVTLRCDPISGHDNLYWYRRVMGKEIKFLLHFVKESKQDESGMPNNRFLAERTGGTYSTLKVQPAELEDSGVYFCASSQGQNSYEQYFGPGTRLTVT.

Written as DNA, the CDR3 is TGTGCCAGCAGTCAGGGGACAGCCGGGGGGGGCAATGAGCAGTTCTTC. Residues: CASSQGTAGGGNEQFF. The chain recombines TRBV6-6 with TRBJ2-1, with D possibly matching TRBD2 (8 bases). Trimming pared 5 bases from V and 6 bases from J, leaving 20 bases between. Germline assignment: CDR1 MNHNY and CDR2 SVGAGI (reference sequence). This CDR3 is built from 16 residues.

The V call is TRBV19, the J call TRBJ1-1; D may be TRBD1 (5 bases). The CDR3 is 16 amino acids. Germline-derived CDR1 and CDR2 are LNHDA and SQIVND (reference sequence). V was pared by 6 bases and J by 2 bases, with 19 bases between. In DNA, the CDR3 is TGTGCCAGTAGCCCCTTGGGGGAGAGTTTTAACACTGAAGCTTTCTTT. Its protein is CASSPLGESFNTEAFF.

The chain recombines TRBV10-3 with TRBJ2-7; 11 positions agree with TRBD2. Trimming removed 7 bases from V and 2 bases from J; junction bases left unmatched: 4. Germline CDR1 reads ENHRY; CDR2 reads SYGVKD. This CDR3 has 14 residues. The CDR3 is CAITETSGAYEQYF. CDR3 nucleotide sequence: TGTGCCATCACCGAGACTAGCGGGGCCTACGAGCAGTACTTC.